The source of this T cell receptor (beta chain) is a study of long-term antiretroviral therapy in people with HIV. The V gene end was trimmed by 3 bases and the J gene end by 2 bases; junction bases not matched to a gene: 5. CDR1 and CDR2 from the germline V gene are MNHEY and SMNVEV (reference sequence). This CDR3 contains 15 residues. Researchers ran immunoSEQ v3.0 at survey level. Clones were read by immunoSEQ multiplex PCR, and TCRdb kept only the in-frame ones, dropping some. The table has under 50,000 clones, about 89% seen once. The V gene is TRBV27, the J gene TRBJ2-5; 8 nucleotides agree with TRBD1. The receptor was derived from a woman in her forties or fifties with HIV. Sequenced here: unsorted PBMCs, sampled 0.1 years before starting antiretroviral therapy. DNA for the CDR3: TGTGCCAGCAGTTTCCTCGGACAGGGACAAGAGACCCAGTACTTC. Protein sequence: CASSFLGQGQETQYF.